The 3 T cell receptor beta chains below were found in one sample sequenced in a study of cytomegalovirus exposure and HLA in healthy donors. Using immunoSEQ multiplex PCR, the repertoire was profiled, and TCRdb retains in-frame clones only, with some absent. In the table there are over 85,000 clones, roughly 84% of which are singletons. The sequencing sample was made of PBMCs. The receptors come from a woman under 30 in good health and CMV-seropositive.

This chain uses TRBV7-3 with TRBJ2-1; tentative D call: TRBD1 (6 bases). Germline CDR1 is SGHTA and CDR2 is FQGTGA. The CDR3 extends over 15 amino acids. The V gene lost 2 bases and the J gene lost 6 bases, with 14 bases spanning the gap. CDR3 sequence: CASSLAVAGANEQFF. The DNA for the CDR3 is TGTGCCAGCAGCTTAGCGGTAGCAGGGGCCAATGAGCAGTTCTTC.

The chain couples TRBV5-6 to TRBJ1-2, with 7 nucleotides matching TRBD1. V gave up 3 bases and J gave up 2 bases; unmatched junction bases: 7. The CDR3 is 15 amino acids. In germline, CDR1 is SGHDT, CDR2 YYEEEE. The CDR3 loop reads CASSSSQTGNYGYTF. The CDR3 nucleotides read TGTGCCAGCAGCTCGTCCCAGACAGGGAACTATGGCTACACCTTC.

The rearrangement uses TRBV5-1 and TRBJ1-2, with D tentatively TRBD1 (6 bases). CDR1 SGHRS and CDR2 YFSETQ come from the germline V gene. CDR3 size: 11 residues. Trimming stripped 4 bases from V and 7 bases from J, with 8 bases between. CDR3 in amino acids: CASSGDTGYTF. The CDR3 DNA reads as TGCGCCAGCAGCGGGGACACTGGCTACACCTTC.